This TCR beta chain originates from a study of T cell responses to AZD1222 COVID-19 vaccine. Germline V lookup: CDR1 KGHSH, CDR2 LQKENI. V was cut by 2 bases and J by 3 bases, with 10 bases left in between. The CDR3 sequence is 14 residues long. As to this clone: The antigen remains unidentified.

Overall study results and limits: At baseline, seropositivity was found in only six or seven AZD1222 recipients.

Produced via immunoSEQ multiplex PCR; TCRdb's table is partial and in-frame only. The sample includes about 87,000 clones, roughly 90% seen only once; the top ten take less than 3.5%. This TCR was sampled from an adult in good health. The input for sequencing was peripheral blood, taken on day 0 of AZD1222 vaccination. V gene TRBV18 combines with J gene TRBJ1-1, with D possibly matching TRBD1 (5 bases). CDR3 region: CASSPYGGYTEAFF. CDR3 nucleotides: TGTGCCAGCTCACCATATGGGGGGTACACTGAAGCTTTCTTT.